A few counts support the clone carrying this T cell receptor beta chain. The antigen is undetermined. The CDR3 extends over 15 amino acids. The germline V gene encodes CDR1 LNHDA and CDR2 SQIVND (reference sequence). Trimming took off 3 bases at V and 6 bases at J, with 17 bases between the two ends. TCR beta CDR3 regions were amplified from RNA transcripts. HTBI primers were used for first-round RT-PCR of the TCR CDR3. One entry per CDR3 protein results from TCRdb running MiXCR on the multiplex PCR reads. The table shows some 690,000 distinct CDR3 sequences, with roughly 17% occurring only once. These data originate in a study of T cells in Graves' hyperthyroidism and ophthalmopathy. Study-level points and caveats: A 13 V-J model separated ophthalmopathy from stable hyperthyroidism.

The sequenced sample was blood. This clonotype was obtained from a man in his forties or fifties with Graves' hyperthyroidism. J is TRBJ1-2 and V is TRBV19, with a possible D match to TRBD1 (5 bases). The CDR3 loop is CASSIWDGVNHGYTF. Written as DNA, the CDR3 is TGTGCCAGTAGTATTTGGGACGGCGTAAACCATGGCTACACCTTC.